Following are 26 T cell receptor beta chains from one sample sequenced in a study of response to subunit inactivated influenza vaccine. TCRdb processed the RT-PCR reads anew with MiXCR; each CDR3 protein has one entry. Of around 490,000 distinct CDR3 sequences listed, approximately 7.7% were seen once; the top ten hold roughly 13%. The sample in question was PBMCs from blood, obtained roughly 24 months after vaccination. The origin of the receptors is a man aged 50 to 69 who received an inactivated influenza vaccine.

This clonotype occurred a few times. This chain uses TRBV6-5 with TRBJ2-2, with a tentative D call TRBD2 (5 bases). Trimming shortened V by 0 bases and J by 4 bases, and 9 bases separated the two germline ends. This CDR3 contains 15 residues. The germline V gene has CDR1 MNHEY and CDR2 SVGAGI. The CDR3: CASSYSLASTGELFF. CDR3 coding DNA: TGTGCCAGCAGTTACTCCCTAGCCTCCACCGGGGAGCTGTTTTTT.

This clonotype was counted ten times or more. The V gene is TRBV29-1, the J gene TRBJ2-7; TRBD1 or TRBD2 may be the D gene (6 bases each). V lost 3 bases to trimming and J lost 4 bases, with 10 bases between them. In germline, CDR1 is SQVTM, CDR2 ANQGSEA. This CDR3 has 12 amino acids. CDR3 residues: CSVDQGTYEQYF. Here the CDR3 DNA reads TGCAGCGTTGACCAGGGGACTTACGAGCAGTACTTC.

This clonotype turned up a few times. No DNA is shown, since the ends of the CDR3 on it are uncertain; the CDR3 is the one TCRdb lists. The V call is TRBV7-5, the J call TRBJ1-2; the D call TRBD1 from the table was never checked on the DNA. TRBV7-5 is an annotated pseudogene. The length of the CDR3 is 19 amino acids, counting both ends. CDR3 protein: CISVPGMERLDSQWYGYTF.

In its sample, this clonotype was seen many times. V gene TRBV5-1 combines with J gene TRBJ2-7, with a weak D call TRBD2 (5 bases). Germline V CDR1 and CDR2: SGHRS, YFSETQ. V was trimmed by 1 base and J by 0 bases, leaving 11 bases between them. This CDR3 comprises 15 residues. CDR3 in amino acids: CASSLSGLNSYEQYF. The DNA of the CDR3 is TGCGCCAGCAGCTTGAGTGGACTTAACTCCTACGAGCAGTACTTC. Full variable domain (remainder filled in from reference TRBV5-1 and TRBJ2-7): KAGVTQTPRYLIKTRGQQVTLSCSPISGHRSVSWYQQTPGQGLQFLFEYFSETQRNKGNFPGRFSGRQFSNSRSEMNVSTLELGDSALYLCASSLSGLNSYEQYFGPGTRLTVT.

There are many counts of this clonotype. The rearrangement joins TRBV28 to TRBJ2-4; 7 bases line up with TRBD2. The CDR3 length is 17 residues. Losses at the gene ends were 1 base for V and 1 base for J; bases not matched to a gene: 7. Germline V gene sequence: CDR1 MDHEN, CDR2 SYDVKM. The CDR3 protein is CASSLLGGDNAKNIQYF. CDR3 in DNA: TGTGCCAGCAGTTTATTGGGGGGGGATAACGCCAAAAACATTCAGTACTTC.

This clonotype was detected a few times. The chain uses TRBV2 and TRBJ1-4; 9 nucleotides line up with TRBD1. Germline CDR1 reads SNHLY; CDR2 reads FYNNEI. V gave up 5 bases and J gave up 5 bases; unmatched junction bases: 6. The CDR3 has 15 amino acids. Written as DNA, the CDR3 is TGTGCCAGCAGTCCCATCGGGACAGGGAATGAAAAACTGTTTTTT. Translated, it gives CASSPIGTGNEKLFF.

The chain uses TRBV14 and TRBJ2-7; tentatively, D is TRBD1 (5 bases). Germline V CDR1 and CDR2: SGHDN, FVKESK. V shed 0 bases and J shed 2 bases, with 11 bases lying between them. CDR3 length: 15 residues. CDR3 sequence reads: CASSQDPRGTYEQYF. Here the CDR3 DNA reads TGTGCCAGCAGCCAAGATCCTAGGGGAACCTACGAGCAGTACTTC.

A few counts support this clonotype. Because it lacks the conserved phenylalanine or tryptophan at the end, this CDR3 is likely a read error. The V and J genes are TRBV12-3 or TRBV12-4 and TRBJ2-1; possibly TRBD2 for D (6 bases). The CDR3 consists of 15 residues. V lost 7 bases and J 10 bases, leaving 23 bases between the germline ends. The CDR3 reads CASTSSGNPLLEQFS. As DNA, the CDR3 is TGTGCCAGCACCAGTAGCGGAAACCCCCTTTTAGAGCAGTTCTCC.

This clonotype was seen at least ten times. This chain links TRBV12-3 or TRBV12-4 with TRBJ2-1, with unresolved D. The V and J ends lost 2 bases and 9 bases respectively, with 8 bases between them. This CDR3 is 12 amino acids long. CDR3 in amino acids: CASSLPWGEQFF. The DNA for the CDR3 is TGTGCCAGCAGTTTACCGTGGGGTGAGCAGTTCTTC.

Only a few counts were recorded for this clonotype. DNA for the CDR3: TGCAGTGCTAGCCCCCCTAGGGGCAGGGACGAGCAGTACTTC. Its translation is CSASPPRGRDEQYF. The rearrangement joins TRBV20-1 to TRBJ2-7, with a possible D match to TRBD1 (5 bases). Trimming removed 3 bases at V and 5 bases at J, with 17 bases between. The germline V gene encodes CDR1 DFQATT and CDR2 SNEGSKA (reference sequence). This CDR3 region has 14 residues.

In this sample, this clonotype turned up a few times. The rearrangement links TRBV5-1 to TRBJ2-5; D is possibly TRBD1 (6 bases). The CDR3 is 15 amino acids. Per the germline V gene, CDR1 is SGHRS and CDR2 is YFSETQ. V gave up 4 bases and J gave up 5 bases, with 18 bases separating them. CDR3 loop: CASSVLTTGTETQYF. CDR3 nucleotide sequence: TGCGCCAGCAGCGTGCTAACTACAGGGACGGAGACCCAGTACTTC.

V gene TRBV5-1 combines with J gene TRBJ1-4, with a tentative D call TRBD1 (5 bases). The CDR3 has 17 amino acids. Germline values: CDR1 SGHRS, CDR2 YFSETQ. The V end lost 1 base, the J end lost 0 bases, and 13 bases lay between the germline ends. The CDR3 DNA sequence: TGCGCCAGCAGCTTGAGTCATCGAGGGGCAACTAATGAAAAACTGTTTTTT. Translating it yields CASSLSHRGATNEKLFF. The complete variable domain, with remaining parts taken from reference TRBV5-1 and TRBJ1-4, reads KAGVTQTPRYLIKTRGQQVTLSCSPISGHRSVSWYQQTPGQGLQFLFEYFSETQRNKGNFPGRFSGRQFSNSRSEMNVSTLELGDSALYLCASSLSHRGATNEKLFFGSGTQLSVL.

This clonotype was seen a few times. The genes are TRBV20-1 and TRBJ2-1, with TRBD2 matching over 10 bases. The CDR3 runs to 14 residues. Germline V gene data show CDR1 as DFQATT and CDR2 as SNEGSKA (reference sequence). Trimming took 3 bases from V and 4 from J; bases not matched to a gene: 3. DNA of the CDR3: TGCAGTGCTAGTAAACTAGCGGGATACAATGAGCAGTTCTTC. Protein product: CSASKLAGYNEQFF.

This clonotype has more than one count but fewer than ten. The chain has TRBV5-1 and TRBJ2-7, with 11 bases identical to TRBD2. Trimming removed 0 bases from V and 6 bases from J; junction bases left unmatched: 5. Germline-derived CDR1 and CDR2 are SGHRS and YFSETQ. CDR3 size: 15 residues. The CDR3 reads CASSLVTSGVSEQYF. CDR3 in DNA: TGCGCCAGCAGCTTGGTGACTAGCGGGGTCTCCGAGCAGTACTTC.

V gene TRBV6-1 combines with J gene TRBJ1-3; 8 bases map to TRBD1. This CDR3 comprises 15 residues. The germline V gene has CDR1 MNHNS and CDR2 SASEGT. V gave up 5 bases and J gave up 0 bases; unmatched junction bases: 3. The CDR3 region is CASSRDRFSGNTIYF. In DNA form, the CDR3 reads TGTGCCAGCAGTCGGGACAGGTTCTCTGGAAACACCATATATTTT.

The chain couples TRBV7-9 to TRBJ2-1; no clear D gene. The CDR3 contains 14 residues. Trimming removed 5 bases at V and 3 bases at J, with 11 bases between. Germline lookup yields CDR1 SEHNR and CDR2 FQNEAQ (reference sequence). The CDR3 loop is CASSHLRNYNEQFF. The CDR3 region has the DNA TGTGCCAGCAGCCACCTTCGAAACTACAATGAGCAGTTCTTC.

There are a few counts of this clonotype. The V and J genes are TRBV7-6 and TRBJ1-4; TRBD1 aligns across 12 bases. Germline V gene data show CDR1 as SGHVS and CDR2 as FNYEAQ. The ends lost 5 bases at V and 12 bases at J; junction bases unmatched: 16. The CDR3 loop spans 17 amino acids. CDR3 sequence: CASSPLGTGGGVMELFF. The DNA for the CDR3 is TGTGCCAGCAGCCCCTTAGGGACAGGGGGCGGTGTGATGGAACTGTTTTTT.

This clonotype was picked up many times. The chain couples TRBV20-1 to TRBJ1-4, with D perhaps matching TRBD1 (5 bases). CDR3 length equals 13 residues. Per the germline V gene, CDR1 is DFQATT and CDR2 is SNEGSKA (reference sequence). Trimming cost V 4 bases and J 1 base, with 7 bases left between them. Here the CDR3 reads CSAIGETNEKLFF. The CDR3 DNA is TGCAGTGCTATAGGGGAAACTAATGAAAAACTGTTTTTT.

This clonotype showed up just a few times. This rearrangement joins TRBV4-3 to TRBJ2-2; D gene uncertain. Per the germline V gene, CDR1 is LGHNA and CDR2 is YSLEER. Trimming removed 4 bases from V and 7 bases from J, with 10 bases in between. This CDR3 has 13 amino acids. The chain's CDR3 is CASSPLPNGELFF. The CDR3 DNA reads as TGCGCCAGCAGCCCTCTTCCGAACGGGGAGCTGTTTTTT.

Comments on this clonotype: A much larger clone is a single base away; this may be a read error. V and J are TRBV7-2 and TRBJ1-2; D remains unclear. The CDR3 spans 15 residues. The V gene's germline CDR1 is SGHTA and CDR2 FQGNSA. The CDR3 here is CASSLVWADLYGSTF. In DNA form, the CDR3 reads TGTGCCAGCAGCTTAGTATGGGCCGACCTTTATGGCTCCACCTTC.

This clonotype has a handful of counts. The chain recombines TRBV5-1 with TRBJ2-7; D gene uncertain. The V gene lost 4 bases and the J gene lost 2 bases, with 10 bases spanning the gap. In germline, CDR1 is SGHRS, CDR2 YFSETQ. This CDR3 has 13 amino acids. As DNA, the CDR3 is TGCGCCAGCAGCCGGCTCGGTCCCTACGAGCAGTACTTC. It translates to CASSRLGPYEQYF.

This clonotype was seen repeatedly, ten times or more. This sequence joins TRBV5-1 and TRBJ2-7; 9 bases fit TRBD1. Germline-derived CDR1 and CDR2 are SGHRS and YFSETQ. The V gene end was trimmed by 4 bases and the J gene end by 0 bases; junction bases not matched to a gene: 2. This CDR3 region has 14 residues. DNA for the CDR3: TGCGCCAGCAGCAAGGGACAGGGCTCCTACGAGCAGTACTTC. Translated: CASSKGQGSYEQYF.

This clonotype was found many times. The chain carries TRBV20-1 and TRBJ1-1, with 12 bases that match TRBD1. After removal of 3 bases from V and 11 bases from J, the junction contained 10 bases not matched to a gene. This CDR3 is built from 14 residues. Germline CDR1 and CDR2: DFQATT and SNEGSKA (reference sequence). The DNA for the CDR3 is TGCAGTGCTAGGTTGGGACAGGGGGCTTTGGGTGCTTTCTTT. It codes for CSARLGQGALGAFF.

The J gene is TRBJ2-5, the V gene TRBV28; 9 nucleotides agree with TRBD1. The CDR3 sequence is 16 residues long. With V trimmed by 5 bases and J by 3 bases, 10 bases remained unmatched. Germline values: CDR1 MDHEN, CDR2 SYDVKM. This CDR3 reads CASSLNRGRVEETQYF. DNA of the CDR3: TGTGCCAGCAGTCTGAACAGGGGGCGAGTGGAAGAGACCCAGTACTTC.

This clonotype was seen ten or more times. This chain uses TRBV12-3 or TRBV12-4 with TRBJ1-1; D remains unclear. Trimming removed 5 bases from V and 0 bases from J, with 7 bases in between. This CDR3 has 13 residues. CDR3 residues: CASSVAVNTEAFF. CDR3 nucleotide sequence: TGTGCCAGCAGTGTGGCGGTGAACACTGAAGCTTTCTTT.

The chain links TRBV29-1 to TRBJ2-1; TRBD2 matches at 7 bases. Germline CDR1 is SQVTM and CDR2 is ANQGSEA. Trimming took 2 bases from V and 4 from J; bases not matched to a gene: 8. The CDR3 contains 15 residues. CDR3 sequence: CSVELLAEKYNEQFF. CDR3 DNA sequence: TGCAGCGTTGAATTGCTAGCGGAGAAGTACAATGAGCAGTTCTTC.